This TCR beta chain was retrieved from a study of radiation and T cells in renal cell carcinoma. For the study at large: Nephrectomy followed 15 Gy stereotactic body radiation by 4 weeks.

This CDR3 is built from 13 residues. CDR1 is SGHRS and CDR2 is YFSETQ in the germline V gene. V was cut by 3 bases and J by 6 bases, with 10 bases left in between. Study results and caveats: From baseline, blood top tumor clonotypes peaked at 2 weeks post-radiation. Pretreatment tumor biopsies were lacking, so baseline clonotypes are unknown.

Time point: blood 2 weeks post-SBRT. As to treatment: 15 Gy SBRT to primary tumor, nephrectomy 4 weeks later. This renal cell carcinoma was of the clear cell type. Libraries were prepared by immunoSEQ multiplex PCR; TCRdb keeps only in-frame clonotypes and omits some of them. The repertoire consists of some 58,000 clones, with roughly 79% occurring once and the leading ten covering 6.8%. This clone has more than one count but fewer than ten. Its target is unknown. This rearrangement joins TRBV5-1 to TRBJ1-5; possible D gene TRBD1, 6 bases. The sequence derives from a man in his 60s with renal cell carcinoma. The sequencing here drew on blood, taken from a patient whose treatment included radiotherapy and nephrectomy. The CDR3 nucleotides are TGCGCCAGCAGCTCCCAAGGGGGTCAGCCCCAGCATTTT. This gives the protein CASSSQGGQPQHF.